These 27 T cell receptor beta chains were all obtained from the same sample, sequenced in a study of T cell responses to AZD1222 COVID-19 vaccine. Repertoires were generated with immunoSEQ multiplex PCR, while TCRdb's copy carries only in-frame clones and drops some. The data hold 150,000 or so clones, with roughly 92% observed a single time. This material consisted of peripheral blood, taken 28 days after the second AZD1222 dose. The origin of the receptors is an adult who received the AZD1222 COVID-19 vaccine.

CDR3 in amino acids: CASSSRRPQGARYGYTF. For the CDR3, the DNA is TGTGCCAGCAGTTCCCGAAGACCACAGGGTGCTCGGTATGGCTACACCTTC. The rearrangement uses TRBV6-2 or TRBV6-3 and TRBJ1-2; TRBD1 might be the D (6 bases). The germline gives CDR1 MNHEY, CDR2 SVGEGT. CDR3 size: 17 residues. Trimming left V 4 bases short and J 5 bases short, with 23 bases between.

This chain joins TRBV5-1 and TRBJ1-3; 9 bases align to TRBD1. The junction had 7 bases not matched to a gene; V was cut back by 0 bases and J by 0 bases. Germline CDR1 SGHRS, CDR2 YFSETQ. The CDR3 has 18 residues. In nucleotides, the CDR3 is TGCGCCAGCAGCTTGGGGCTACAGGGGGCGCGCTCTGGAAACACCATATATTTT. Translated: CASSLGLQGARSGNTIYF.

V is TRBV21-1 and J is TRBJ1-2; the DNA was not used to check the table's D call, TRBD1. TRBV21-1 is an annotated pseudogene. The CDR3 is made up of 13 amino acids. This CDR3 reads CASSKTGGEGYTF. The CDR3, as DNA: TGTGCCAGCAGCAAAACAGGGGGCGAAGGCTACACCTTC.

This clone was seen only once. The chain is built from TRBV5-1 and TRBJ2-3, with 11 bases lining up with TRBD1. Germline-derived CDR1 and CDR2 are SGHRS and YFSETQ. The CDR3 length is 15 residues. J lost 4 bases, V lost 3 bases, and 4 bases had no gene match. The CDR3 DNA reads TGCGCCAGCAGCTCGGACAGGGGGCGCGCAGATACGCAGTATTTT. Protein product: CASSSDRGRADTQYF.

The chain uses TRBV27 and TRBJ1-4, with a weak D call TRBD1 (6 bases). Germline V CDR1 and CDR2: MNHEY, SMNVEV (reference sequence). The CDR3 loop spans 13 amino acids. Trimming pared 4 bases from V and 8 bases from J, leaving 11 bases between. The CDR3 nucleotides are TGTGCCAGCAGTTACAGGGTCGGGGAAAAACTGTTTTTT. Protein: CASSYRVGEKLFF.

The chain has TRBV12-3 or TRBV12-4 and TRBJ2-4; no definite D call. The V end lost 0 bases, the J end lost 4 bases, and 4 bases lay between the germline ends. The CDR3 loop spans 13 amino acids. CDR3 in DNA: TGTGCCAGCAGTTTAGCGGGAAAAAACATTCAGTACTTC. It translates to CASSLAGKNIQYF.

In nucleotides, the CDR3 is TGTGCCAGCAGCTTGGGCGGTAGGGAAAAACTGTTTTTT. Amino acids: CASSLGGREKLFF. This sequence joins TRBV5-5 and TRBJ1-4; no reliable D call. Germline V gene data show CDR1 as SGHKS and CDR2 as YYEKEE (reference sequence). The length of the CDR3 is 13 residues. V lost 0 bases and J lost 8, with 8 bases in between.

The chain links TRBV12-3 or TRBV12-4 to TRBJ2-1; D may match TRBD1 or TRBD2 (5 bases each). V was pared by 6 bases and J by 9 bases, with 15 bases between. CDR3 length: 13 residues. CDR3 DNA: TGTGCCAGCAGCTCCCGAGGGGCTTTTGAGCAGTTCTTC. This sequence encodes CASSSRGAFEQFF.

The chain is built from TRBV24-1 and TRBJ1-5, with TRBD1 identical over 10 bases. The germline V gene has CDR1 KGHDR and CDR2 SFDVKD. The CDR3 spans 16 residues. J gave up 3 bases and V 6 bases, and 7 bases lay outside the gene matches. The CDR3 nucleotides read TGTGCCACCAGTTCAACGGACAGGGGGAACAATCAGCCCCAGCATTTT. Translation: CATSSTDRGNNQPQHF.

The chain combines TRBV28 with TRBJ2-5, with D unresolved. Trimming took 6 bases from V and 2 from J, leaving 10 bases between them. CDR1 MDHEN and CDR2 SYDVKM come from the germline V gene. The CDR3 is made up of 13 amino acids. CDR3 bases: TGTGCCAGCAGGCCCCCGGCTCAAGAGACCCAGTACTTC. Protein product: CASRPPAQETQYF.

The CDR3 sequence: CASSYGASNSYNEQFF. Here the CDR3 DNA reads TGTGCCAGCAGTTACGGCGCCAGTAACTCCTACAATGAGCAGTTCTTC. The V and J genes are TRBV6-5 and TRBJ2-1, with D unresolved. Trimming removed 2 bases from V and 0 bases from J, with 11 bases in between. The CDR3 length is 16 residues. CDR1 and CDR2 from the germline V gene are MNHEY and SVGAGI.

The genes are TRBV28 and TRBJ1-6, with TRBD1 as a possible D gene (6 bases). The CDR3 is 16 amino acids. V was clipped by 3 bases and J by 4 bases, with 13 bases between them. Germline loops: CDR1 MDHEN, CDR2 SYDVKM. This chain's CDR3 is CASSLLTGQYNSPLHF. CDR3 nucleotides: TGTGCCAGCAGTTTGTTAACAGGGCAGTATAATTCACCCCTCCACTTT.

The chain carries TRBV27 and TRBJ1-6, with a tentative D call TRBD1 (5 bases). Germline CDR1 and CDR2: MNHEY and SMNVEV (reference sequence). Trimming took off 6 bases at V and 1 base at J, with 22 bases between the two ends. This CDR3 is 19 amino acids long. The CDR3 loop is CASSLSPDISRSYNSPLHF. The CDR3 DNA reads TGTGCCAGCAGCTTGAGTCCGGACATCTCACGTTCCTATAATTCACCCCTCCACTTT.

The V call is TRBV5-1, the J call TRBJ1-2; D is undetermined. The length of the CDR3 is 14 residues. From germline, CDR1 is SGHRS and CDR2 YFSETQ. The V gene lost 1 base and the J gene lost 4 bases, with 11 bases spanning the gap. Written as DNA, the CDR3 is TGCGCCAGCAGCTTGTCGGGCGGTATCTATGGCTACACCTTC. This sequence encodes CASSLSGGIYGYTF. Full variable domain (outside the CDR3, taken from reference TRBV5-1 and TRBJ1-2): KAGVTQTPRYLIKTRGQQVTLSCSPISGHRSVSWYQQTPGQGLQFLFEYFSETQRNKGNFPGRFSGRQFSNSRSEMNVSTLELGDSALYLCASSLSGGIYGYTFGSGTRLTVV.

This chain joins TRBV3-1 (or the pseudogene TRBV3-2) and TRBJ1-4, with TRBD1 matching over 7 bases. The CDR3 runs to 15 residues. The germline CDR1 and CDR2 sequences are LGHDT and YNNKEL (reference sequence). J gave up 5 bases and V 2 bases, and 5 bases lay outside the gene matches. The CDR3 DNA reads as TGTGCCAGCAGCCAATCCGGGACAGTCAATGAAAAACTGTTTTTT. This gives the protein CASSQSGTVNEKLFF.

This chain links TRBV4-2 with TRBJ1-2; no definite D call. Looked up from germline, CDR1 is LGHNA and CDR2 is YNFKEQ. The CDR3 has 15 residues. Between the trimmed V and J ends, which lost 0 bases and 7 bases, there was a span of 15 bases. CDR3: CASSQDPVLLVGYTF. The CDR3, as DNA: TGTGCCAGCAGCCAAGATCCTGTCTTACTCGTTGGCTACACCTTC.

This rearrangement joins TRBV9 to TRBJ1-3; D unresolved. Germline V CDR1 and CDR2: SGDLS, YYNGEE. There are 15 residues in the CDR3. Trimming took off 0 bases at V and 2 bases at J, with 9 bases between the two ends. For the CDR3, the DNA is TGTGCCAGCAGCGTAGCTGTTGGGGCTGGAAACACCATATATTTT. Encoded protein: CASSVAVGAGNTIYF.

This sequence joins TRBV5-1 and TRBJ2-7; tentative D call: TRBD2 (5 bases). CDR3 size: 11 residues. The V end was cut by 6 bases, the J end by 5 bases, with 9 bases between. The germline V gene has CDR1 SGHRS and CDR2 YFSETQ. CDR3 nucleotides: TGCGCCAGCAAGCGCGGGCACGAGCAGTACTTC. Translated: CASKRGHEQYF.

The CDR3 protein is CASSPSGGHYGYTF. CDR3 nucleotides: TGTGCCAGCAGCCCCTCCGGAGGTCACTATGGCTACACCTTC. The chain carries TRBV7-2 and TRBJ1-2; D uncertain. CDR1 and CDR2 (germline): SGHTA, FQGNSA. V was cut by 5 bases and J by 3 bases, with 13 bases left in between. The CDR3 extends over 14 amino acids.

This chain joins TRBV27 and TRBJ2-2; tentative D call: TRBD2 (6 bases). The germline V gene encodes CDR1 MNHEY and CDR2 SMNVEV (reference sequence). The CDR3 runs to 13 residues. V was trimmed by 8 bases and J by 5 bases, leaving 12 bases between them. The CDR3 DNA reads as TGTGCCAGCGGCGGGGCGGGGACCGGGGAGCTGTTTTTT. Encoded protein: CASGGAGTGELFF.

The chain joins TRBV28 to TRBJ1-1, with D unclear. Germline CDR1 reads MDHEN; CDR2 reads SYDVKM. Trimming took off 5 bases at V and 0 bases at J, with 7 bases between the two ends. This CDR3 contains 13 residues. Here the CDR3 DNA reads TGTGCCAGCAGTGGCCGAATGAACACTGAAGCTTTCTTT. Translated, it gives CASSGRMNTEAFF.

This chain joins TRBV28 and TRBJ2-2; weak D call: TRBD1 (5 bases). Germline CDR1 MDHEN, CDR2 SYDVKM. V was pared by 3 bases and J by 0 bases, with 11 bases between. The CDR3 runs to 16 residues. The CDR3 is CASSFIGASNTGELFF. The CDR3 nucleotides are TGTGCCAGCAGTTTCATAGGGGCTTCGAACACCGGGGAGCTGTTTTTT.

This clone was counted a few times. The rearrangement links TRBV5-6 to TRBJ1-6; D remains unclear. V lost 3 bases, J lost 0 bases, and 19 bases lay in between. The CDR3 contains 19 residues. Germline V gives CDR1 SGHDT, CDR2 YYEEEE. DNA of the CDR3: TGTGCCAGCAGCTGGTCGGTGCGGCAGGAGAGCTCCTATAATTCACCCCTCCACTTT. Translating gives CASSWSVRQESSYNSPLHF.

The chain recombines TRBV5-6 with TRBJ1-3, with D possibly TRBD1 on 5 matching bases. Per the germline V gene, CDR1 is SGHDT and CDR2 is YYEEEE. There are 16 residues in the CDR3. V lost 3 bases, J lost 0 bases, and 13 bases lay in between. For the CDR3, the DNA is TGTGCCAGCAGCTCCCGGGGACCCGTCTCTGGAAACACCATATATTTT. Translating gives CASSSRGPVSGNTIYF.

V and J are TRBV19 and TRBJ2-7, with unresolved D. The V gene lost 5 bases and the J gene lost 0 bases, with 2 bases spanning the gap. The CDR3 runs 11 residues. Germline loops: CDR1 LNHDA, CDR2 SQIVND (reference sequence). The CDR3 loop reads CASSHSYEQYF. CDR3 sequence (DNA): TGTGCCAGTAGTCACTCCTACGAGCAGTACTTC.

This sequence joins TRBV3-1 (or the pseudogene TRBV3-2) and TRBJ1-3; D is uncertain. From germline, CDR1 is LGHDT and CDR2 YNNKEL (reference sequence). Trimming removed 1 base at V and 2 bases at J, with 12 bases between. CDR3 length: 16 residues. CDR3 coding DNA: TGTGCCAGCAGCCAAGTGTCCGGGAACCCTGGAAACACCATATATTTT. This gives the protein CASSQVSGNPGNTIYF.

This chain connects TRBV11-2 to TRBJ1-3; D might be TRBD1 (5 bases). CDR3 length: 16 amino acids. V lost 2 bases, J lost 0 bases, and 11 bases lay in between. Germline CDR1 reads SGHAT; CDR2 reads FQNNGV. This CDR3 is CASSLWGDSSGNTIYF. CDR3 nucleotide sequence: TGTGCCAGCAGCTTATGGGGGGATTCCTCTGGAAACACCATATATTTT. Full variable domain (remainder filled in from reference TRBV11-2 and TRBJ1-3): EAGVAQSPRYKIIEKRQSVAFWCNPISGHATLYWYQQILGQGPKLLIQFQNNGVVDDSQLPKDRFSAERLKGVDSTLKIQPAKLEDSAVYLCASSLWGDSSGNTIYFGEGSWLTVV.